This entry describes one TCR beta chain. The antigen remains undetermined. Here immunoSEQ multiplex PCR was the method, and the copy in TCRdb shows in-frame clones only, minus some. The sample records tens of thousands of clones, roughly four fifths being singletons. CDR3 length: 12 residues. Germline V gene data show CDR1 as SGHRS and CDR2 as YFSETQ. The V gene lost 1 base and the J gene lost 3 bases, with 4 bases spanning the gap. This specimen belongs to a study of a mutant IDH1 vaccine in newly diagnosed glioma. About the study: The initiation of vaccination occurred 4-6 weeks after radiotherapy alone, or with temozolomide cycles. Patients' prior therapy spanned radiotherapy, temozolomide, or both; most underwent both.

The time point is: week 47, end of study. Each vaccine dose was 300 ug of mutant IDH1 20-mer peptide, with topical imiquimod. V gene TRBV5-1 combines with J gene TRBJ1-1; no clear D. The sequence was collected from a young man with glioma. Sequences were derived from PBMCs, sampled from a glioma patient whose treatment included an IDH1 peptide vaccine. The CDR3 nucleotides read TGCGCCAGCAGCTTGTCAGACACTGAAGCTTTCTTT. Its translation: CASSLSDTEAFF. Variable domain in full (rest from reference TRBV5-1 and TRBJ1-1): KAGVTQTPRYLIKTRGQQVTLSCSPISGHRSVSWYQQTPGQGLQFLFEYFSETQRNKGNFPGRFSGRQFSNSRSEMNVSTLELGDSALYLCASSLSDTEAFFGQGTRLTVV.